A selection of T cell receptor beta chains follows, all from one sample in a study of cytomegalovirus exposure and HLA in healthy donors. Assay: immunoSEQ multiplex PCR; the TCRdb copy retains only in-frame clones and omits some. The data show about 180,000 clones, over 75% seen once. Material for sequencing was PBMCs. These receptor sequences come from a woman between 45 and 60 years old in good health and CMV-seronegative. Both conserved end residues are part of each CDR3. A D gene is named only where the DNA matches it firmly. Part of the rows lack a size; the others show once, few, many or a class for expanded clones.

v_call: TRBV6-1
d_call: TRBD2
clone_size: NA
j_call: TRBJ2-1
cdr3_aa: CASSGAGHYNEQFF
cdr3_nt: TGTGCCAGCAGTGGAGCGGGGCACTACAATGAGCAGTTCTTC

v_call: TRBV6-5
d_call: TRBD1
clone_size: NA
j_call: TRBJ2-3
cdr3_aa: CASSRDRGSSDTQYF
cdr3_nt: TGTGCCAGCAGTAGGGACAGGGGGAGTTCAGATACGCAGTATTTT

v_call: TRBV4-2
d_call: NA
clone_size: NA
j_call: TRBJ1-3
cdr3_aa: CASSQGGQRGNTIYF
cdr3_nt: TGTGCCAGCAGCCAAGGCGGGCAGAGAGGAAACACCATATATTTT

v_call: TRBV27
d_call: NA
clone_size: NA
j_call: TRBJ2-7
cdr3_aa: CASKALQSLYEQYF
cdr3_nt: TGTGCCAGCAAGGCCTTACAGAGCCTCTACGAGCAGTACTTC

v_call: TRBV11-2
d_call: NA
clone_size: NA
j_call: TRBJ2-3
cdr3_aa: CASSRSSLTDTQYF
cdr3_nt: TGTGCCAGCAGCAGAAGTAGCCTCACAGATACGCAGTATTTT

v_call: TRBV7-3
d_call: NA
clone_size: NA
j_call: TRBJ1-2
cdr3_aa: CASSPAGGSGYTF
cdr3_nt: TGTGCCAGCAGCCCAGCGGGGGGATCTGGCTACACCTTC

v_call: TRBV7-3
d_call: NA
clone_size: NA
j_call: TRBJ2-1
cdr3_aa: CASSFGPEGNEQFF
cdr3_nt: TGTGCCAGCAGCTTTGGACCGGAGGGGAATGAGCAGTTCTTC

v_call: TRBV5-6
d_call: TRBD1
clone_size: NA
j_call: TRBJ2-2
cdr3_aa: CASSIKTGWVGELFF
cdr3_nt: TGTGCCAGCAGCATCAAGACAGGGTGGGTCGGGGAGCTGTTTTTT

v_call: TRBV5-1
d_call: TRBD2
clone_size: once
j_call: TRBJ2-5
cdr3_aa: CASSPRLAGQETQYF
cdr3_nt: TGCGCCAGCAGCCCCCGACTAGCGGGGCAAGAGACCCAGTACTTC

v_call: TRBV30
d_call: NA
clone_size: few
j_call: TRBJ2-7
cdr3_aa: CAWSGQVEQYF
cdr3_nt: TGTGCCTGGAGTGGACAGGTCGAGCAGTACTTC

v_call: TRBV6-1
d_call: TRBD1
clone_size: NA
j_call: TRBJ1-2
cdr3_aa: CASSEAYMWTGDYGYTF
cdr3_nt: TGTGCCAGCAGTGAAGCGTATATGTGGACAGGGGACTATGGCTACACCTTC

v_call: TRBV30
d_call: TRBD1
clone_size: NA
j_call: TRBJ1-2
cdr3_aa: CAWSIGQGLDYGYTF
cdr3_nt: TGTGCGTGGAGCATAGGACAGGGGTTGGACTATGGCTACACCTTC

v_call: TRBV7-2
d_call: NA
clone_size: NA
j_call: TRBJ2-3
cdr3_aa: CASVRGVLTDTQYF
cdr3_nt: TGTGCCAGCGTCAGGGGGGTCTTGACAGATACGCAGTATTTT

v_call: TRBV7-6
d_call: TRBD1
clone_size: NA
j_call: TRBJ1-5
cdr3_aa: CASSLAAGQGRQPQHF
cdr3_nt: TGTGCCAGCAGCTTAGCGGCGGGACAGGGTCGGCAGCCCCAGCATTTT